Each of the 27 T cell receptor beta chains below was sequenced from the same sample in a study of blood T cell repertoires in COVID-19. The table came from immunoSEQ multiplex PCR; TCRdb's copy has only in-frame clones and leaves some out. The data contain tens of thousands of clones, 82% of them singletons. The material sequenced was peripheral blood. The source is an older woman with acute or convalescent COVID-19.

The V and J genes are TRBV7-6 and TRBJ2-2; D might be TRBD2 (5 bases). Germline V gene data show CDR1 as SGHVS and CDR2 as FNYEAQ. The CDR3 runs to 15 residues. Trimming left V 5 bases short and J 7 bases short, with 17 bases between. The CDR3 sequence: CASSLSPDLVGELFF. CDR3 coding DNA: TGTGCCAGCAGCCTAAGCCCGGACTTAGTCGGGGAGCTGTTTTTT.

The chain joins TRBV27 to TRBJ1-2; D gene uncertain. V was shortened by 5 bases and J by 0 bases, with 16 bases between the two germline ends. The CDR3 totals 16 residues. Germline V gene data show CDR1 as MNHEY and CDR2 as SMNVEV (reference sequence). In DNA, the CDR3 is TGTGCCAGCAGTCCCAGGTTAACACTAGCTAACTATGGCTACACCTTC. Its translation: CASSPRLTLANYGYTF.

This clone was observed a single time. The V gene is TRBV28, the J gene TRBJ2-7; a weak D match, TRBD2 (6 bases). V lost 6 bases, J lost 2 bases, and 17 bases lay in between. Germline lookup yields CDR1 MDHEN and CDR2 SYDVKM. This CDR3 comprises 15 residues. The CDR3 sequence is CASRTNGGITYEQYF. The CDR3 DNA reads as TGTGCCAGCAGAACGAATGGGGGGATAACCTACGAGCAGTACTTC.

The table lists this clone with a count of one. The chain joins TRBV12-3 or TRBV12-4 to TRBJ2-2; D gene uncertain. The germline V and J ends were trimmed by 3 bases and 4 bases, with 6 bases remaining between them. The CDR3 runs 13 residues. CDR3 region: CASSFERTGELFF. CDR3 nucleotides: TGTGCCAGCAGTTTCGAGCGCACCGGGGAGCTGTTTTTT.

This sequence joins TRBV10-3 and TRBJ2-7; 7 nucleotides agree with TRBD1. CDR1 and CDR2 from the germline V gene are ENHRY and SYGVKD. This CDR3 has 16 amino acids. The ends lost 7 bases at V and 0 bases at J; junction bases unmatched: 12. The CDR3: CAIIKMGQKSSYEQYF. The CDR3 region has the DNA TGTGCCATCATTAAAATGGGACAGAAAAGCTCCTACGAGCAGTACTTC.

The gene calls are TRBV5-8 and TRBJ1-6; 9 bases are a match to TRBD1. The V gene's germline CDR1 is SGHTS and CDR2 YDEGEE. The CDR3 loop spans 14 amino acids. Trimming cost V 2 bases and J 10 bases; bases outside gene matches: 4. The CDR3 nucleotides are TGTGCCAGCAGCTTTGGGACAGGGTCATCACCCCTCCACTTT. It translates to CASSFGTGSSPLHF.

V usage is TRBV7-2 and J usage is TRBJ2-2; 8 bases are a match to TRBD2. The CDR3 extends over 17 amino acids. In germline, CDR1 is SGHTA, CDR2 FQGNSA. Trimming took 1 base from V and 4 from J; bases not matched to a gene: 8. CDR3 bases: TGTGCCAGCAGCTTAGATCGTGCGGGAGGCCGCACCGGGGAGCTGTTTTTT. Its translation: CASSLDRAGGRTGELFF. The complete variable domain, with remaining parts taken from reference TRBV7-2 and TRBJ2-2, reads GAGVSQSPSNKVTEKGKDVELRCDPISGHTALYWYRQSLGQGLEFLIYFQGNSAPDKSGLPSDRFSAERTGGSVSTLTIQRTQQEDSAVYLCASSLDRAGGRTGELFFGEGSRLTVL.

The chain joins TRBV2 to TRBJ2-2, with TRBD2 matching over 11 bases. The CDR3 is made up of 13 amino acids. The trim removed 7 bases at V and 6 bases at J, leaving 1 base unmatched. Germline V gene lookup returns CDR1 SNHLY and CDR2 FYNNEI. The CDR3 sequence: CASIAGGAGELFF. The CDR3 bases are TGTGCCAGCATAGCGGGGGGGGCCGGGGAGCTGTTTTTT.

This clone showed up just once. The genes are TRBV7-8 and TRBJ1-5; TRBD1 agrees at 9 bases. Germline V lookup: CDR1 SGHVS, CDR2 FQNEAQ. The junction had 8 bases not matched to a gene; V was cut back by 5 bases and J by 6 bases. This CDR3 has 15 residues. The CDR3 region is CASSAGTGKSQPQHF. The DNA of the CDR3 is TGTGCCAGCAGCGCAGGGACAGGGAAAAGTCAGCCCCAGCATTTT.

The CDR3, as DNA: TGTGCCAGCAGTCGGACAAATGGCTACACCTTC. Translated, it gives CASSRTNGYTF. The gene calls are TRBV6-5 and TRBJ1-2; a weak D match, TRBD1 (5 bases). V was clipped by 5 bases and J by 6 bases, with 7 bases between them. The CDR3 totals 11 residues. Germline CDR1 MNHEY, CDR2 SVGAGI.

The chain joins TRBV5-6 to TRBJ1-2; 10 bases match TRBD1. CDR1 is SGHDT, CDR2 YYEEEE, per germline. The V gene end was trimmed by 3 bases and the J gene end by 7 bases; junction bases not matched to a gene: 9. The CDR3 contains 15 residues. This chain's CDR3 is CASSSGQGVVGGYTF. For the CDR3, the DNA is TGTGCCAGCAGCTCCGGACAGGGGGTGGTCGGTGGCTACACCTTC.

The gene calls are TRBV5-5 and TRBJ1-4; 7 positions match TRBD1. This CDR3 is 16 amino acids long. Germline V gene data show CDR1 as SGHKS and CDR2 as YYEKEE (reference sequence). V shed 0 bases, J shed 8 bases, and the junction held 10 bases outside the gene matches. The DNA for the CDR3 is TGTGCCAGCAGCTTGGCAACAGGGGTAGGAGGGGAAAAACTGTTTTTT. This codes for CASSLATGVGGEKLFF.

V and J are TRBV6-5 and TRBJ1-6; TRBD1 might be the D (5 bases). This CDR3 has 14 amino acids. Germline CDR1 MNHEY, CDR2 SVGAGI. Deletions cut 9 bases from V and 2 bases from J, with 11 bases between. The CDR3: CASCRATYNSPLHF. Here the CDR3 DNA reads TGTGCCAGTTGCAGGGCCACCTATAATTCACCCCTCCACTTT.

In this sample, this clone turned up a few times. The sample carries other DNA sequences with the same CDR3. This sequence joins TRBV5-1 and TRBJ1-3; 7 positions match TRBD1. CDR3 size: 14 residues. The germline CDR1 and CDR2 sequences are SGHRS and YFSETQ. J was trimmed by 3 bases and V by 2 bases; bases with no gene match: 2. CDR3 sequence: CASSLGTDGNTIYF. The CDR3 DNA reads as TGCGCCAGCAGCTTAGGGACAGATGGAAACACCATATATTTT. Based on the CDR3 plus reference TRBV5-1 and TRBJ1-3, the full variable domain is KAGVTQTPRYLIKTRGQQVTLSCSPISGHRSVSWYQQTPGQGLQFLFEYFSETQRNKGNFPGRFSGRQFSNSRSEMNVSTLELGDSALYLCASSLGTDGNTIYFGEGSWLTVV.

The V gene is TRBV27, the J gene TRBJ1-6; 8 bases are shared with TRBD1. The germline gives CDR1 MNHEY, CDR2 SMNVEV (reference sequence). The CDR3 has 15 residues. The junction had 5 bases not matched to a gene; V was cut back by 3 bases and J by 7 bases. The CDR3, as DNA: TGTGCCAGCAGTTTGGGACAGGCGGTAAATTCACCCCTCCACTTT. Encoded protein: CASSLGQAVNSPLHF.

The genes are TRBV28 and TRBJ1-3; D is ambiguous. CDR1 is MDHEN and CDR2 is SYDVKM in the germline V gene. The CDR3 extends over 15 amino acids. The V and J ends lost 7 bases and 4 bases respectively, with 17 bases between them. CDR3 in amino acids: CASILRAGSGNTIYF. DNA of the CDR3: TGTGCCAGCATCCTTAGGGCGGGCTCCGGAAACACCATATATTTT.

V is TRBV28 and J is TRBJ2-5; tentatively, D is TRBD2 (6 bases). V was clipped by 1 base and J by 7 bases, with 16 bases between them. Germline assignment: CDR1 MDHEN and CDR2 SYDVKM. CDR3 length: 15 residues. DNA of the CDR3: TGTGCCAGCAGTTTATTCGGGAGCTCTGCGGGGACCCAGTACTTC. As protein: CASSLFGSSAGTQYF.

The V gene is TRBV6-6, the J gene TRBJ1-1, with no clear D. This CDR3 is 14 amino acids long. Germline CDR1 reads MNHNY; CDR2 reads SVGAGI (reference sequence). Trimming took off 7 bases at V and 1 base at J, with 13 bases between the two ends. CDR3 nucleotides: TGTGCCAGCACCTTAGATGGAGGGAACACTGAAGCTTTCTTT. Its protein is CASTLDGGNTEAFF.

J is TRBJ1-2 and V is TRBV5-8; TRBD1 aligns across 9 bases. The germline gives CDR1 SGHTS, CDR2 YDEGEE. The CDR3 contains 15 residues. V trimming: 3 bases; J trimming: 4 bases; junction bases outside the gene matches: 7. The DNA of the CDR3 is TGTGCCAGCAGCTGGGACAGGGCCCTGGTCTATGGCTACACCTTC. Amino acids: CASSWDRALVYGYTF.

J is TRBJ1-1 and V is TRBV28; no reliable D call. Germline V gene sequence: CDR1 MDHEN, CDR2 SYDVKM. Trimming left V 6 bases short and J 0 bases short, with 11 bases between. CDR3 length: 14 amino acids. The CDR3 is CASRESGMNTEAFF. The DNA for the CDR3 is TGTGCCAGCAGGGAGAGTGGCATGAACACTGAAGCTTTCTTT.

V and J are TRBV15 and TRBJ2-3, with a weak D call TRBD2 (7 bases). CDR1 and CDR2 (germline): LNHNV, YYDKDF (reference sequence). The CDR3 extends over 16 amino acids. Trimming took 3 bases from V and 4 from J, leaving 17 bases between them. The CDR3 reads CATSRPTGRGADTQYF. In DNA, the CDR3 is TGTGCCACCAGCAGGCCAACAGGGAGGGGCGCAGATACGCAGTATTTT.

This clone was observed a few times. The V and J genes are TRBV7-2 and TRBJ1-1; no firm D call. V was pared by 0 bases and J by 5 bases, with 10 bases between. This CDR3 has 14 amino acids. The germline CDR1 and CDR2 sequences are SGHTA and FQGNSA. The CDR3 bases are TGTGCCAGCAGCTTAGCGTTTGCGGGGACTGAAGCTTTCTTT. This translates into CASSLAFAGTEAFF.

The chain uses TRBV5-1 and TRBJ1-1; 7 bases fit TRBD1. In germline, CDR1 is SGHRS, CDR2 YFSETQ. This CDR3 is built from 15 residues. Trimming at V came to 4 bases and at J to 2 bases, leaving 8 bases not matched to a gene. The CDR3 here is CASSTRTGPNTEAFF. The CDR3 DNA follows: TGCGCCAGCAGCACCCGGACAGGACCAAACACTGAAGCTTTCTTT.

The chain has TRBV7-9 and TRBJ2-7; 7 bases fit TRBD1. The ends lost 5 bases at V and 5 bases at J; junction bases unmatched: 9. The CDR3 spans 14 residues. CDR1 and CDR2 (germline): SEHNR, FQNEAQ (reference sequence). This chain's CDR3 is CASSADRARHEQYF. The DNA of the CDR3 is TGTGCCAGCAGCGCCGACAGGGCTCGGCACGAGCAGTACTTC.

This chain links TRBV6-5 with TRBJ2-2; 11 positions agree with TRBD2. CDR1 and CDR2 (germline): MNHEY, SVGAGI. The CDR3 consists of 14 residues. Unmatched junction bases numbered 3, after V lost 7 bases and J lost 5 bases. In DNA form, the CDR3 reads TGTGCCAGCATGTCTAGCGGGGGGACCGGGGAGCTGTTTTTT. Protein product: CASMSSGGTGELFF.

Here the CDR3 reads CASSLAQGVNEQFF. CDR3 in DNA: TGCGCCAGCAGCTTGGCCCAGGGGGTCAATGAGCAGTTCTTC. The V and J genes are TRBV5-1 and TRBJ2-1, with 7 bases lining up with TRBD1. CDR3 size: 14 residues. Germline-derived CDR1 and CDR2 are SGHRS and YFSETQ. Germline trimming cut 0 bases from V and 6 bases from J; bases unmatched to any gene: 3.

V usage is TRBV24-1 and J usage is TRBJ2-3; D gene uncertain. The CDR3 runs to 16 residues. Germline V gene sequence: CDR1 KGHDR, CDR2 SFDVKD. Trimming shortened V by 2 bases and J by 0 bases, and 11 bases separated the two germline ends. The CDR3: CATSDSANGSTDTQYF. CDR3 DNA: TGTGCCACCAGTGATTCGGCTAACGGGAGCACAGATACGCAGTATTTT.